The clone carrying this TCR beta chain was counted at least ten times. Its specificity is unknown. Blood mononuclear cells were expanded for two to three days using either OKT3 anti-CD3 antibody or CD3/CD28 beads. Anti-CD19 bispecific cocultures were the comparison for TRBV sequencing. Each coculture: approximately 50,000 target cells, approximately 50,000 normal T cells, bispecific antibody. Unmatched junction bases numbered 13, after V lost 5 bases and J lost 7 bases. CDR3 length: 16 amino acids. Germline V gene data show CDR1 as MNHEY and CDR2 as SMNVEV (reference sequence). This sample is drawn from a study of beta chain bispecific antibodies for T cell cancers. Findings and limits, study-wide: In these mixed samples, most targeted TRBV reads derived from the leukemia cell line. Versus anti-CD19, anti-TRBV12 exposure cut the TRBV12-3 share of TRBV signal by 98.9%.

Libraries carried unique molecular identifiers used for clonotype counts. TCRdb passed the 5' RACE reads through MiXCR, listing each CDR3 protein once. The table has 8,400 or so distinct CDR3 sequences, less than 2.5% seen once; the top ten hold approximately 70%. The sequence was collected from a human donor in good health. Some clones in this sample may be carry-over from other donors' samples. This rearrangement joins TRBV27 to TRBJ2-1, with 8 nucleotides matching TRBD2. This material consisted of T cells from a healthy donor cultured with Jurkat leukemia cells, taken from a culture containing an anti-CD19 bispecific antibody. The CDR3 DNA reads as TGTGCCAGCAGTACCCCTCGAGCGGGGGAAAGGAATGAGCAGTTCTTC. Amino acids: CASSTPRAGERNEQFF.